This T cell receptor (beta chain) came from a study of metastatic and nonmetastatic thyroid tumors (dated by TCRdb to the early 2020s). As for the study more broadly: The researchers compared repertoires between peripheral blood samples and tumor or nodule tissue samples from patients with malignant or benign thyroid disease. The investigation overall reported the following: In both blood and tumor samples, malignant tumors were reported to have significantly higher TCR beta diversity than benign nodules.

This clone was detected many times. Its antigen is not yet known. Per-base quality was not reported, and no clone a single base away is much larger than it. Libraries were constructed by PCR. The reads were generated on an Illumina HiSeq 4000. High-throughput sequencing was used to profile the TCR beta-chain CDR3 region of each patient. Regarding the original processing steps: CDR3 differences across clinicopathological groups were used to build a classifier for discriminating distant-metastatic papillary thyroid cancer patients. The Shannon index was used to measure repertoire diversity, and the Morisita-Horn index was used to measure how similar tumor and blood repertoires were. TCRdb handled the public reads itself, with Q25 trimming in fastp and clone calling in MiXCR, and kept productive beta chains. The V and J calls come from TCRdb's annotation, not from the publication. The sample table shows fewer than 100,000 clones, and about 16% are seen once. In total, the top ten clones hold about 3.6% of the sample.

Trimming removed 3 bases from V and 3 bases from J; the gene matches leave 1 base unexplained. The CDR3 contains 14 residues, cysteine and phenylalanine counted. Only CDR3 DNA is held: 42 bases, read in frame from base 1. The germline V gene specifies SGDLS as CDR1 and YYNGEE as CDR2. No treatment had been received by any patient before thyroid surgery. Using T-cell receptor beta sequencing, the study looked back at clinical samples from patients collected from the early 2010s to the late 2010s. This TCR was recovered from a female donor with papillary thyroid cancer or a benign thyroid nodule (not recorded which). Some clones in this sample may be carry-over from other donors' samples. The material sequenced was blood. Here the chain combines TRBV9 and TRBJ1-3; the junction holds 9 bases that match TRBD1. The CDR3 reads CASSGTGDGNTIYF. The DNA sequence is TGTGCCAGCAGCGGGACAGGGGATGGAAACACCATATATTTT.